A single sample is the source of the 27 T cell receptor beta chains below, sequenced in a study of blood T cells in healthy people across ages. Using a J-beta primer mix together with a sample-barcoded 5' primer, a second PCR was run for about 6 to 12 cycles. In TCRdb, the 5' RACE reads were re-called with MiXCR into one record per CDR3 protein. There are around 780,000 distinct CDR3 sequences in the sample; around 25% occur only once, and 3% lies in the top ten. The sample was also reused in another study, on T cells of mothers and their children.

Sequenced input: blood. The source is a boy aged 5-17 years in good health.

The chain has TRBV5-1 and TRBJ2-6, with a possible D match to TRBD1 (5 bases). This CDR3 has 18 amino acids. V lost 3 bases, J lost 1 base, and 17 bases lay in between. CDR1 is SGHRS, CDR2 YFSETQ, per germline. The CDR3 region is CASSSLLQGTSGANVLTF. The CDR3 bases are TGCGCCAGCAGCTCACTTTTGCAGGGTACTTCTGGGGCCAACGTCCTGACTTTC.

This clonotype turned up a few times. The J gene is TRBJ2-5, the V gene TRBV4-1; 7 bases match TRBD1. The CDR3 loop spans 17 amino acids. The ends lost 1 base at V and 2 bases at J; junction bases unmatched: 10. The germline CDR1 and CDR2 sequences are MGHRA and YSYEKL. The CDR3 loop is CASSQASGTATQETQYF. For the CDR3, the DNA is TGCGCCAGCAGCCAAGCCTCCGGGACAGCTACGCAAGAGACCCAGTACTTC.

Only a few counts were recorded for this clonotype. The genes are TRBV20-1 and TRBJ2-3; D uncertain. Germline-derived CDR1 and CDR2 are DFQATT and SNEGSKA (reference sequence). The length of the CDR3 is 12 residues. With 5 bases removed from V and 4 bases from J, the gap between germline ends came to 10 bases. CDR3 sequence: CSAARHADTQYF. CDR3 nucleotides: TGCAGTGCTGCCCGGCACGCAGATACGCAGTATTTT.

The V and J genes are TRBV24-1 and TRBJ2-2; 10 bases fit TRBD2. The CDR3 totals 19 residues. V was clipped by 4 bases and J by 5 bases; unmatched bases: 15. Germline-derived CDR1 and CDR2 are KGHDR and SFDVKD. CDR3 DNA: TGTGCCACCAGTGACACATGTAGCGGGGGGCCGCGGGAGACCGGGGAGCTGTTTTTT. Translating it yields CATSDTCSGGPRETGELFF.

The J gene is TRBJ1-4, the V gene TRBV6-5; D not resolved. Germline CDR1 reads MNHEY; CDR2 reads SVGAGI. V shed 5 bases and J shed 4 bases, with 11 bases lying between them. This CDR3 has 14 residues. In nucleotides, the CDR3 is TGTGCCAGCAGTAAACGGGCCGTTAATGAAAAACTGTTTTTT. It is translated as CASSKRAVNEKLFF.

This clonotype came up a few times. The chain links TRBV30 to TRBJ2-7; 9 bases map to TRBD1. The CDR3 spans 13 residues. CDR1 is GTSNPN, CDR2 SVGIG, per germline (reference sequence). Unmatched junction bases numbered 4, after V lost 6 bases and J lost 1 base. CDR3 sequence (DNA): TGTGCCTGCCGGGACAGGGCATCCTACGAGCAGTACTTC. This sequence encodes CACRDRASYEQYF. Full variable domain (rest looked up from reference TRBV30 and TRBJ2-7): SQTIHQWPATLVQPVGSPLSLECTVEGTSNPNLYWYRQAAGRGLQLLFYSVGIGQISSEVPQNLSASRPQDRQFILSSKKLLLSDSGFYLCACRDRASYEQYFGPGTRLTVT.

In nucleotides, the CDR3 is TGCAGCGCTGGCGGGGGGAGTAATCAGCCCCAGCATTTT. As protein: CSAGGGSNQPQHF. The chain carries TRBV29-1 and TRBJ1-5; the D gene is possibly TRBD1 (5 bases). This CDR3 is 13 amino acids long. The germline V gene encodes CDR1 SQVTM and CDR2 ANQGSEA. V lost 7 bases and J 4 bases, leaving 14 bases between the germline ends.

Points on this clonotype: One end of the junction is discordant with germline, which a read error may explain. The chain links TRBV7-9 to TRBJ2-5; D is unresolved. The CDR3 is 10 amino acids. Germline V gene sequence: CDR1 SEHNR, CDR2 FQNEAQ (reference sequence). CDR3 DNA sequence: TGTGCCAGCAGCTCTCGGGCCGTTGTCTTC. Protein: CASSSRAVVF.

This clonotype came up a few times. The CDR3 bases are TGTGCCAGCAGTGGAGGGACAAACCAAGAGACCCAGTACTTC. Amino acids: CASSGGTNQETQYF. The chain joins TRBV2 to TRBJ2-5; possible D gene TRBD1, 6 bases. The CDR3 is made up of 14 amino acids. Between the trimmed V and J ends, which lost 4 bases and 0 bases, there was a span of 9 bases. The germline V gene has CDR1 SNHLY and CDR2 FYNNEI.

The chain employs TRBV9 and TRBJ2-3; the match to TRBD2 covers 8 bases. CDR1 SGDLS and CDR2 YYNGEE come from the germline V gene. V lost 4 bases, J lost 4 bases, and 11 bases stayed unmatched. The CDR3 contains 16 residues. The CDR3 nucleotides read TGTGCCAGCAGCCCCCCCGGGAGCGGGAGCCCAGATACGCAGTATTTT. Its protein is CASSPPGSGSPDTQYF. The full variable domain, its missing parts supplied by reference TRBV9 and TRBJ2-3, is DSGVTQTPKHLITATGQRVTLRCSPRSGDLSVYWYQQSLDQGLQFLIQYYNGEERAKGNILERFSAQQFPDLHSELNLSSLELGDSALYFCASSPPGSGSPDTQYFGPGTRLTVL.

This chain connects TRBV7-9 to TRBJ2-2, with D possibly TRBD1 on 5 matching bases. This CDR3 comprises 14 residues. V was cut by 3 bases and J by 5 bases, with 10 bases left in between. Germline CDR1 SEHNR, CDR2 FQNEAQ (reference sequence). CDR3 coding DNA: TGTGCCAGCAGCTTCCTACAGGAAACCGGGGAGCTGTTTTTT. Translating it yields CASSFLQETGELFF.

This clonotype has only a few counts. The chain uses TRBV24-1 and TRBJ1-2; D is unresolved. V was pared by 0 bases and J by 6 bases, with 7 bases between. This CDR3 contains 13 residues. Germline CDR1 is KGHDR and CDR2 is SFDVKD. The CDR3: CATSDLMGDGYTF. In nucleotides, the CDR3 is TGTGCCACCAGTGATTTGATGGGAGATGGCTACACCTTC.

This clonotype was counted between two and nine times. The V gene is TRBV10-2, the J gene TRBJ2-7; 8 positions match TRBD1. V shed 5 bases and J 0 bases; nucleotides not matched to a gene: 9. The CDR3 is 16 amino acids. Germline lookup yields CDR1 WSHSY and CDR2 SAAADI. CDR3 in amino acids: CASSYSGTGSSYEQYF. Here the CDR3 DNA reads TGCGCCAGCAGTTACTCCGGGACAGGTAGCTCCTACGAGCAGTACTTC.

About this clonotype itself: The conserved phenylalanine or tryptophan normally closing the CDR3 is absent here, so this likely arose from a read error. The rearrangement uses TRBV9 and TRBJ1-1; D gene ambiguous. Trimming stripped 1 base from V and 5 bases from J, with 15 bases between. This CDR3 region has 15 residues. Per the germline V gene, CDR1 is SGDLS and CDR2 is YYNGEE. CDR3 nucleotides: TGTGCCAGCAGCGTATTCGGGGAAGGAGGAACTGAAGCTTTCTCT. It encodes CASSVFGEGGTEAFS.

This clonotype turned up a few times. This rearrangement joins TRBV25-1 to TRBJ1-1; no firm D call. The V gene lost 4 bases and the J gene lost 6 bases, with 12 bases spanning the gap. Germline assignment: CDR1 MGHDK and CDR2 SYGVNS. The CDR3 extends over 13 amino acids. The CDR3 DNA reads TGTGCCAGCAGTGGTGTGACAAACCCTGAAGCTTTCTTT. Protein sequence: CASSGVTNPEAFF.

This chain joins TRBV29-1 and TRBJ2-7, with D unresolved. This CDR3 region has 12 residues. Germline CDR1 is SQVTM and CDR2 is ANQGSEA. The ends were cut back, 1 base at V and 3 bases at J, with 7 bases in the middle. The CDR3 bases are TGCAGCGTTGAAGTTAATGACTACGAGCAGTACTTC. Protein product: CSVEVNDYEQYF.

The chain combines TRBV4-1 with TRBJ1-4; no definite D call. V was shortened by 1 base and J by 7 bases, with 13 bases between the two germline ends. The length of the CDR3 is 15 residues. The germline V gene encodes CDR1 MGHRA and CDR2 YSYEKL. In nucleotides, the CDR3 is TGCGCCAGCAGCCAAGGCCCAGGACTCGTTGAAAAACTGTTTTTT. It translates to CASSQGPGLVEKLFF.

This chain connects TRBV30 to TRBJ2-5, with D perhaps TRBD2 (5 bases). Germline V gene data show CDR1 as GTSNPN and CDR2 as SVGIG (reference sequence). This CDR3 has 13 amino acids. Deletions cut 4 bases from V and 5 bases from J, with 14 bases between. The CDR3 DNA is TGTGCCTGGAACCAGGCCGGCGGGGAGACCCAGTACTTC. It is translated as CAWNQAGGETQYF.

The chain recombines TRBV5-1 with TRBJ1-4, with D tentatively TRBD1 (5 bases). Trimming left V 4 bases short and J 7 bases short, with 20 bases between. Per the germline V gene, CDR1 is SGHRS and CDR2 is YFSETQ. This CDR3 has 16 residues. The CDR3 region has the DNA TGCGCCAGCAGCACTTCCCGGGCCCTAAGGGGTGAAAAACTGTTTTTT. Translated: CASSTSRALRGEKLFF.

The chain joins TRBV4-2 to TRBJ2-5; TRBD2 aligns across 7 bases. Losses at the gene ends were 3 bases for V and 2 bases for J; bases not matched to a gene: 6. The CDR3 spans 15 residues. CDR1 and CDR2 from the germline V gene are LGHNA and YNFKEQ. DNA for the CDR3: TGTGCCAGCAGCCAGCAGCGGGGACTACAAGAGACCCAGTACTTC. Its protein is CASSQQRGLQETQYF.

The chain combines TRBV27 with TRBJ2-1; 8 positions agree with TRBD2. V lost 6 bases, J lost 0 bases, and 7 bases stayed unmatched. The CDR3 runs to 16 residues. Germline CDR1 MNHEY, CDR2 SMNVEV (reference sequence). CDR3 in amino acids: CASSLLAANSYNEQFF. Written as DNA, the CDR3 is TGTGCCAGCAGCCTACTAGCGGCTAACTCCTACAATGAGCAGTTCTTC.

The chain carries TRBV12-5 and TRBJ2-5, with TRBD1 matching over 9 bases. Trimming cost V 0 bases and J 5 bases; bases outside gene matches: 19. Germline V gene sequence: CDR1 LGHNT, CDR2 FRNRAP. The CDR3 contains 20 residues. CDR3 nucleotides: TGTGCTAGTGGTTTGGTACAGAAACAGGGGGCGGATTCCGGTGGGGAGACCCAGTACTTC. Amino acid sequence: CASGLVQKQGADSGGETQYF.

The CDR3 protein is CSLGGQFF. CDR3 nucleotides: TGCAGTCTCGGAGGGCAGTTCTTC. This rearrangement joins TRBV20-1 to TRBJ2-1, with a weak D call TRBD2 (5 bases). CDR1 and CDR2 from the germline V gene are DFQATT and SNEGSKA (reference sequence). CDR3 length equals 8 residues. V was trimmed by 8 bases and J by 12 bases, leaving 8 bases between them.

This chain joins TRBV3-1 and TRBJ2-1; 8 bases fit TRBD1. The CDR3 totals 16 residues. Germline V gene data show CDR1 as LGHDT and CDR2 as YNNKEL (reference sequence). The junction had 8 bases not matched to a gene; V was cut back by 4 bases and J by 3 bases. DNA of the CDR3: TGTGCCAGCAGCCGTTCGGAACAGGGGGACTACAATGAGCAGTTCTTC. Amino acid sequence: CASSRSEQGDYNEQFF.

There are a few counts of this clonotype. The chain couples TRBV14 to TRBJ2-1; D is perhaps TRBD2 (5 bases). The V end was cut by 4 bases, the J end by 0 bases, with 13 bases between. Germline V gene data show CDR1 as SGHDN and CDR2 as FVKESK. The CDR3 covers 16 residues. CDR3 DNA: TGTGCCAGCAGCCCCTGGACTCAAAGCTCCTACAATGAGCAGTTCTTC. Its protein is CASSPWTQSSYNEQFF.

This clonotype was counted ten times or more. This chain connects TRBV20-1 to TRBJ2-5; 8 bases match TRBD2. V lost 5 bases to trimming and J lost 5 bases; unmatched junction nucleotides: 13. Germline CDR1 DFQATT, CDR2 SNEGSKA (reference sequence). This CDR3 has 15 residues. This chain's CDR3 is CSAGGGGPPRETQYF. Here the CDR3 DNA reads TGCAGTGCTGGGGGCGGGGGGCCTCCACGGGAGACCCAGTACTTC.

This chain uses TRBV7-9 with TRBJ2-5; 8 nucleotides align to TRBD1. CDR1 is SEHNR, CDR2 FQNEAQ, per germline (reference sequence). J lost 3 bases, V lost 5 bases, and 8 bases had no gene match. The CDR3 covers 15 residues. CDR3 DNA: TGTGCCAGCAGCCCTCCGACAGGGGAAAAAGAGACCCAGTACTTC. Its translation is CASSPPTGEKETQYF.